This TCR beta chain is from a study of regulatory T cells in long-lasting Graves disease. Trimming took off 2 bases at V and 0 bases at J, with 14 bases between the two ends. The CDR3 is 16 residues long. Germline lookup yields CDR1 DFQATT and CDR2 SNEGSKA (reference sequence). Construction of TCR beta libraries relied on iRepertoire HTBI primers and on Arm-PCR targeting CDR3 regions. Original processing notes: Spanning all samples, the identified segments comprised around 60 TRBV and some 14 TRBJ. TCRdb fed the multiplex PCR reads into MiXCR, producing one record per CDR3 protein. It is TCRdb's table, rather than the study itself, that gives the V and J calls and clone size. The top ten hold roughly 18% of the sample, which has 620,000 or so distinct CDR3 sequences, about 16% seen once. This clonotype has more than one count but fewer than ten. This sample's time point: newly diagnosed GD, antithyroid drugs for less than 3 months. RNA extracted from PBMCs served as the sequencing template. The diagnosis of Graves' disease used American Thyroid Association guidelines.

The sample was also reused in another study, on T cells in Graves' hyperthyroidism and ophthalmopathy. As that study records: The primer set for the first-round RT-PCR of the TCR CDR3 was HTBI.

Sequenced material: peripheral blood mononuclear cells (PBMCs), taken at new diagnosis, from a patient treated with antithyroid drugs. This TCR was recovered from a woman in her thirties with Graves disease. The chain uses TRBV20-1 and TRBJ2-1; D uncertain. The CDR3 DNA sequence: TGCAGTGCTAGAAATATTGATGAGAGCTCCTACAATGAGCAGTTCTTC. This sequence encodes CSARNIDESSYNEQFF.